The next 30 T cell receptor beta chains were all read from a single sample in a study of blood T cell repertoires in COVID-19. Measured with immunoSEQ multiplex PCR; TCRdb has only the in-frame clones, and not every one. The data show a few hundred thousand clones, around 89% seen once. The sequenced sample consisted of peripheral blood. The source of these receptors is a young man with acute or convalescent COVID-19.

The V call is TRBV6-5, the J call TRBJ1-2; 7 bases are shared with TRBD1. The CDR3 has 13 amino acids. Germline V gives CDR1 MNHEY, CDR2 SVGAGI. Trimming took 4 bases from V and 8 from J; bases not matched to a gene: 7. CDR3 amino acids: CASSFDRVRGYTF. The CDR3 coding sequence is TGTGCCAGCAGTTTCGACAGGGTGCGCGGCTACACCTTC.

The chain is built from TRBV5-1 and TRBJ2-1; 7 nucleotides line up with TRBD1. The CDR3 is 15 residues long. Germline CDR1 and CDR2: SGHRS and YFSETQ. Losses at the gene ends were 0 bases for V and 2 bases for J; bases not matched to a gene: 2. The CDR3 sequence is CASSLEGAAYNEQFF. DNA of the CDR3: TGCGCCAGCAGCTTGGAGGGGGCAGCCTACAATGAGCAGTTCTTC.

CDR3 protein: CASSVAAGGIGEQFF. For the CDR3, the DNA is TGTGCCAGCAGCGTAGCAGCGGGAGGAATTGGCGAGCAGTTCTTC. The chain uses TRBV9 and TRBJ2-1, with 9 bases aligning to TRBD2. V shed 0 bases and J 10 bases; nucleotides not matched to a gene: 8. Germline V gene lookup returns CDR1 SGDLS and CDR2 YYNGEE. CDR3 size: 15 residues.

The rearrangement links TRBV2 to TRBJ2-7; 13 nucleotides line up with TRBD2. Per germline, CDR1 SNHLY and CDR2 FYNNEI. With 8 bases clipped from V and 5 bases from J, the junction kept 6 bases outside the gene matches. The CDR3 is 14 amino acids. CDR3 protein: CASQTSGRLDEQYF. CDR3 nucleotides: TGTGCCAGCCAGACTAGCGGGAGGTTAGACGAGCAGTACTTC.

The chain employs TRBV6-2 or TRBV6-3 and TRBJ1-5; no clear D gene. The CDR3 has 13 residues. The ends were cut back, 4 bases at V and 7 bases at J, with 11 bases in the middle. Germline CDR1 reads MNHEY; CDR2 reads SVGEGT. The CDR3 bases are TGTGCCAGCAGTTCCCCGGTTCGCCAGCCCCAGCATTTT. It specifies CASSSPVRQPQHF.

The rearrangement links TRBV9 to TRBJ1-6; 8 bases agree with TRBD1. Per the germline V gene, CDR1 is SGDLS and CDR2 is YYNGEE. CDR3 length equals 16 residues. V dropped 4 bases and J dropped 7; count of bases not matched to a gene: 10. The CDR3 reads CASSPQDRVRNSPLHF. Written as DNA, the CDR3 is TGTGCCAGCAGCCCTCAGGACAGGGTGAGGAATTCACCCCTCCACTTT.

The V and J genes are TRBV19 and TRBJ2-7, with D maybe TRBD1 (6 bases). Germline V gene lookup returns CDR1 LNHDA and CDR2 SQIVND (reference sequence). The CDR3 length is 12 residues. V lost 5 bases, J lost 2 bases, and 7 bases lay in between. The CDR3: CASSQGPYEQYF. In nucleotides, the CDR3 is TGTGCCAGTAGTCAGGGGCCCTACGAGCAGTACTTC.

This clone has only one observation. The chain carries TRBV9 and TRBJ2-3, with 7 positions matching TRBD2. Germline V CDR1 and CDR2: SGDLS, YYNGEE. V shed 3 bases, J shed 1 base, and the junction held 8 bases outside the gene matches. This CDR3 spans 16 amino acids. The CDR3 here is CASSAPGLGGTDTQYF. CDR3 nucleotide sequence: TGTGCCAGCAGCGCTCCCGGACTAGGTGGCACAGATACGCAGTATTTT. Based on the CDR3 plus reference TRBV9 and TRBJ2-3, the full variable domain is DSGVTQTPKHLITATGQRVTLRCSPRSGDLSVYWYQQSLDQGLQFLIQYYNGEERAKGNILERFSAQQFPDLHSELNLSSLELGDSALYFCASSAPGLGGTDTQYFGPGTRLTVL.

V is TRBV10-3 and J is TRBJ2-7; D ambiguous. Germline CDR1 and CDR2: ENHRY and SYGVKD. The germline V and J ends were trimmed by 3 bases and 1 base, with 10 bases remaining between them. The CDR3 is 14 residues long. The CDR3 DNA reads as TGTGCCATCAGTGACCCCCCCCAATCCTACGAGCAGTACTTC. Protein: CAISDPPQSYEQYF.

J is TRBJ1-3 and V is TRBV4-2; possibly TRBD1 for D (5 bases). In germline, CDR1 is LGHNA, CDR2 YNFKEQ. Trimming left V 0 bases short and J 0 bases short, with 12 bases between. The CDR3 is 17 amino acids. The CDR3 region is CASSQEAAQGSGNTIYF. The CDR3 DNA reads TGTGCCAGCAGCCAAGAGGCGGCGCAGGGCTCTGGAAACACCATATATTTT.

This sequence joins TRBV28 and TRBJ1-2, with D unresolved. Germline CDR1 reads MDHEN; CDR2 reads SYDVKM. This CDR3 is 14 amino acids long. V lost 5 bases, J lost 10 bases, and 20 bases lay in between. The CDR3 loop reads CASSLAGDKRDYTF. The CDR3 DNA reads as TGTGCCAGCAGTCTCGCCGGGGATAAAAGAGACTACACCTTC.

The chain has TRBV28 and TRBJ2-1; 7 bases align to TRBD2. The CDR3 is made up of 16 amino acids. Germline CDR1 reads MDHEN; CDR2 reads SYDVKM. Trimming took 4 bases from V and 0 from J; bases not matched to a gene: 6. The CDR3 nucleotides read TGTGCCAGCAGTTCCCCTGTAGCGGGCTCCTACAATGAGCAGTTCTTC. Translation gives CASSSPVAGSYNEQFF.

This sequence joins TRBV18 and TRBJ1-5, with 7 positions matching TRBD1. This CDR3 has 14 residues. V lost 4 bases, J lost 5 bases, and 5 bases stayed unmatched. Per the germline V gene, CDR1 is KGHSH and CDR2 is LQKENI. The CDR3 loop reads CASSLPDRYQPQHF. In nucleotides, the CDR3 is TGTGCCAGCTCACTCCCGGACAGGTATCAGCCCCAGCATTTT.

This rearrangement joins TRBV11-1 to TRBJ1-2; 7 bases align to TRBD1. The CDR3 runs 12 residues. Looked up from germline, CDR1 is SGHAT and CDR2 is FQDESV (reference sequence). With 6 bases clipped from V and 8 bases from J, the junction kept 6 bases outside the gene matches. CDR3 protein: CASRDRIYGYTF. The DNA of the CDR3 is TGTGCCAGCAGGGACAGGATTTACGGCTACACCTTC.

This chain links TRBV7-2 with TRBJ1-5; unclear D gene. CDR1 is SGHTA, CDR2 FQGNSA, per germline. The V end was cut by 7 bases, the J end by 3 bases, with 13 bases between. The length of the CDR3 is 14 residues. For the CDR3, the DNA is TGTGCCAGCAACCCGGGGTTTCTCAATCAGCCCCAGCATTTT. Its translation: CASNPGFLNQPQHF.

CDR3: CATSSASGRGNEQFF. Written as DNA, the CDR3 is TGTGCCACCAGCAGCGCTAGCGGTCGGGGCAATGAGCAGTTCTTC. The chain is built from TRBV15 and TRBJ2-1; 7 nucleotides match TRBD2. J lost 6 bases, V lost 3 bases, and 8 bases had no gene match. CDR3 length: 15 amino acids. The germline CDR1 and CDR2 sequences are LNHNV and YYDKDF (reference sequence).

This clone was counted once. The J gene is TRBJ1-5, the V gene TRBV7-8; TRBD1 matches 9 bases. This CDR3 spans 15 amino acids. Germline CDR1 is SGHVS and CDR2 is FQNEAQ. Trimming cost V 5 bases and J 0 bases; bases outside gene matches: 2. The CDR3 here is CASSGGQGSNQPQHF. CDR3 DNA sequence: TGTGCCAGCAGCGGGGGACAGGGTAGCAATCAGCCCCAGCATTTT.

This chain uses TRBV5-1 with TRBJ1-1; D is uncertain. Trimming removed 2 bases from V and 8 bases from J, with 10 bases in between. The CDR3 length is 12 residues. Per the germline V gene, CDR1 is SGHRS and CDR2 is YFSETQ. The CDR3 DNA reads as TGCGCCAGCAGCTTAGGCTGGGAGGAAGCTTTCTTT. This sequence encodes CASSLGWEEAFF.

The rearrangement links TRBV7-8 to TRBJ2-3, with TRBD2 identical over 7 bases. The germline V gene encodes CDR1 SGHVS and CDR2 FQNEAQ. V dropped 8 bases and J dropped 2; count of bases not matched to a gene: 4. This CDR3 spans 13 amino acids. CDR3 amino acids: CASGREYTDTQYF. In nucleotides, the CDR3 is TGTGCCAGCGGGCGGGAGTACACAGATACGCAGTATTTT.

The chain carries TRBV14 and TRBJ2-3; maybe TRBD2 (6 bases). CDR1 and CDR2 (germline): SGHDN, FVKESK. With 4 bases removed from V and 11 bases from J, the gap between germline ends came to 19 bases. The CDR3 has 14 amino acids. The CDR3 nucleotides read TGTGCCAGCAGCCGACAACCTCTCGGAGGGGAGCAGTATTTT. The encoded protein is CASSRQPLGGEQYF.

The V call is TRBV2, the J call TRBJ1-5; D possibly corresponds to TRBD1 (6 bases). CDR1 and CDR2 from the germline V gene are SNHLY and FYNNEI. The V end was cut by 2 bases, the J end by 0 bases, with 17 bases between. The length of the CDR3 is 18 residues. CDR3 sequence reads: CASSEFLQTGYSNQPQHF. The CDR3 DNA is TGTGCCAGCAGTGAATTTTTACAGACAGGTTATAGCAATCAGCCCCAGCATTTT.

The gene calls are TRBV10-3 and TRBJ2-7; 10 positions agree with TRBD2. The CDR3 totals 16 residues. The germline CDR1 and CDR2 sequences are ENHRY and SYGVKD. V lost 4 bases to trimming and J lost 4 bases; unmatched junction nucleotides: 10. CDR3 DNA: TGTGCCATCAGTGGCGGGCTAGCGGGAGCTGGGTACGAGCAGTACTTC. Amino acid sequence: CAISGGLAGAGYEQYF.

The CDR3 region is CASSSQGTGGSNSPLHF. The CDR3 DNA reads TGCGCCAGCAGCTCCCAAGGGACAGGGGGCTCTAATTCACCCCTCCACTTT. This chain connects TRBV5-1 to TRBJ1-6; TRBD1 matches at 12 bases. The J segment lost 6 bases and the V segment lost 3 bases, leaving 7 bases of the junction unmatched. In germline, CDR1 is SGHRS, CDR2 YFSETQ. The CDR3 has 17 amino acids.

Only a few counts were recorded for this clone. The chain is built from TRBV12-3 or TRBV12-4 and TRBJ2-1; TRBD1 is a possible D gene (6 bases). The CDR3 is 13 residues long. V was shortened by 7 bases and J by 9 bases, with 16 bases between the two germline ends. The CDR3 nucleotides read TGTGCCAGCACTTGGACAGCCTTGGGTGAGCAGTTCTTC. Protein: CASTWTALGEQFF.

The CDR3 region has the DNA TGTGCCACCAGTAGGAGGAACGGATCCTACGAGCAGTACTTC. Translation gives CATSRRNGSYEQYF. This rearrangement joins TRBV24-1 to TRBJ2-7, with D possibly matching TRBD2 (5 bases). V was clipped by 6 bases and J by 1 base, with 12 bases between them. Germline assignment: CDR1 KGHDR and CDR2 SFDVKD. There are 14 residues in the CDR3.

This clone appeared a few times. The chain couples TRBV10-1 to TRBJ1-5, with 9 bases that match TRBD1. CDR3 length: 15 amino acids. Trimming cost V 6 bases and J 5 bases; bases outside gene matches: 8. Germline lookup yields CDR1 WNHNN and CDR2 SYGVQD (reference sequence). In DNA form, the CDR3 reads TGCGCCAGCAGACTGACAGGGGGTAGGCATCAGCCCCAGCATTTT. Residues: CASRLTGGRHQPQHF.

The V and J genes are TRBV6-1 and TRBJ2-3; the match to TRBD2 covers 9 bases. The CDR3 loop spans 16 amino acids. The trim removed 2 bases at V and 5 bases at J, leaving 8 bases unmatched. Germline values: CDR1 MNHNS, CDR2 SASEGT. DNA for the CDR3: TGTGCCAGCAGTGAACTTGCGGGGGGGCGGGTAGATACGCAGTATTTT. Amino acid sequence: CASSELAGGRVDTQYF.

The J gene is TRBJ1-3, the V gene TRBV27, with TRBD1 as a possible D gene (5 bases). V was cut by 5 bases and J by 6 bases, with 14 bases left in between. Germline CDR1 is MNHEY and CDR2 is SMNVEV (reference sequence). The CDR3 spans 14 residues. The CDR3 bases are TGTGCCAGCAGTCCCCTCGGGACTTTAAACACCATATATTTT. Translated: CASSPLGTLNTIYF.

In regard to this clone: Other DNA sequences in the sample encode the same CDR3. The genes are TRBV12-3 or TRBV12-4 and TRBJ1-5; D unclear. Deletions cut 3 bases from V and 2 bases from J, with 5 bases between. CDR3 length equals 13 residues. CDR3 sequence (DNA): TGTGCCAGCAGTTTTTCCGGCAATCAGCCCCAGCATTTT. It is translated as CASSFSGNQPQHF.

The CDR3 protein is CASSPPGQSNQPQHF. The CDR3, as DNA: TGTGCCAGCTCACCACCTGGACAGAGCAATCAGCCCCAGCATTTT. V gene TRBV18 combines with J gene TRBJ1-5; D possibly corresponds to TRBD1 (6 bases). The length of the CDR3 is 15 residues. CDR1 is KGHSH and CDR2 is LQKENI in the germline V gene. The V end was cut by 0 bases, the J end by 1 base, with 7 bases between.